These T cell receptor beta chains were read from a single sample in a study of sequential checkpoint blockade in melanoma. Repertoires were generated with immunoSEQ multiplex PCR, while TCRdb's copy carries only in-frame clones and drops some. The repertoire consists of roughly 3,000 clones, with under 25% occurring once and the leading ten covering 40% to 50%. Sequences were derived from tumor tissue (inferred from file names), sampled from a patient given nivolumab and ipilimumab in sequence. These receptors were obtained from a human patient with melanoma. Some clones in this sample may be carry-over from other donors' samples. The CDR3 runs from the conserved cysteine through the conserved F or W. D genes are given only for firm matches. Only some rows state a clone size, as once, few, many or a class for expanded clones.

j_call | v_call | d_call | clone_size | cdr3_nt | cdr3_aa
TRBJ1-1 | TRBV7-2 | - | many | TGTGCCAGCCTAAAACAGGAGCTCACTGAAGCTTTCTTT | CASLKQELTEAFF
TRBJ1-5 | TRBV11-3 | TRBD1 | few | TGTGCCAGCAGCCGGGACAGGGTCGATCAGCCCCAGCATTTT | CASSRDRVDQPQHF
TRBJ2-1 | TRBV6-8 | - | few | TGTGCCAGCGGGGGTAAGGGGAGCTCCTACAATGAGCAGTTCTTC | CASGGKGSSYNEQFF
TRBJ1-5 | TRBV30 | - | - | TGTGCCTGGAGTCCGGATAGCAATCAGCCCCAGCATTTT | CAWSPDSNQPQHF
TRBJ2-5 | TRBV6-8 | TRBD2 | few | TGTGCCAGCAACCCGACGAGACTAGCACAAGAGACCCAGTACTTC | CASNPTRLAQETQYF
TRBJ1-1 | TRBV18 | TRBD1 | once | TGTGCCAGCTCACCACCGACAGGGGTGAACACTGAAGCTTTCTTT | CASSPPTGVNTEAFF
TRBJ1-3 | TRBV28 | TRBD1 | - | TGTGCCAGCAGGGCCACAGGGGCTGGAAACACCATATATTTT | CASRATGAGNTIYF
TRBJ2-7 | TRBV6-8 | - | - | TGTGCCAGCAGTTTTACCAATGGGGAGCAGTACTTC | CASSFTNGEQYF
TRBJ1-1 | TRBV14 | - | - | TGTGCCAGCAGCCTCCCGGGCATGAACACTGAAGCTTTCTTT | CASSLPGMNTEAFF
TRBJ1-2 | TRBV7-2 | TRBD1 | few | TGTGCCAGCAGCCCACAGGGGGTAGAAGGCTACACCTTC | CASSPQGVEGYTF
TRBJ2-2 | TRBV5-1 | TRBD1 | - | TGCGCCAGCAGTTTACCCGACAGGGCCCTTAACACCGGGGAGCTGTTTTTT | CASSLPDRALNTGELFF
TRBJ2-2 | TRBV6-8 | TRBD1 | - | TGTGCCAGTCGCAACCAGGGGGCCGCGACCGGGGAGCTGTTTTTT | CASRNQGAATGELFF
TRBJ2-7 | TRBV19 | - | - | TGTGCCAGTAGTGTAGATCTATTCACCTACGAGCAGTACTTC | CASSVDLFTYEQYF
TRBJ1-5 | TRBV19 | - | large | TGTGCCAGTAGTAGGGGATACAATCAGCCCCAGCATTTT | CASSRGYNQPQHF
TRBJ1-1 | TRBV6-8 | - | few | TGTGCCAGCAGCCCTATACAGCCGAACACTGAAGCTTTCTTT | CASSPIQPNTEAFF
TRBJ2-3 | TRBV4-1 | - | few | TGCGCCAGCAGCCAGCTCCCGACAACCTCTAGCACAGATACGCAGTATTTT | CASSQLPTTSSTDTQYF
TRBJ1-2 | TRBV19 | - | - | TGTGCCAGTAGTATAGAGGCACGCTATGGCTACACCTTC | CASSIEARYGYTF
TRBJ1-5 | TRBV6-8 | - | few | TGTGCCAGCAATTCTAACGGACAGCCCCAGCATTTT | CASNSNGQPQHF
TRBJ2-7 | TRBV6-8 | TRBD2 | few | TGTGCCAGCAGGACTAGCGGGGGGAGTTCCTACGAGCAGTACTTC | CASRTSGGSSYEQYF
TRBJ2-5 | TRBV28 | - | - | TGTGCCAGCAGTTTACGGACAGCCGGGCCAGAGACCCAGTACTTC | CASSLRTAGPETQYF
TRBJ2-5 | TRBV6-8 | - | - | TGTGCCAGCAGTGCTACAGGGCAAGAGACCCAGTACTTC | CASSATGQETQYF
TRBJ1-2 | TRBV19 | - | - | TGTGCCAGTAGTGAGGGCGGTTCTAACTATGGCTACACCTTC | CASSEGGSNYGYTF
TRBJ1-3 | TRBV23-1 | - | few | TGCGCCAGCAGTCACCCCGGGGACTCTGGAAACACCATATATTTT | CASSHPGDSGNTIYF
TRBJ2-1 | TRBV11-3 | TRBD2 | many | TGTGCCAGCAGCTCCTCTAGCGGGGGATACAATGAGCAGTTCTTC | CASSSSSGGYNEQFF
TRBJ1-1 | TRBV29-1 | - | - | TGCAGCGTTGAGCCCGGGCGCACTGAAGCTTTCTTT | CSVEPGRTEAFF
TRBJ1-1 | TRBV28 | - | - | TGTGCCAGCAGTTTAGGGCAGCTACGTGAAGCTTTCTTT | CASSLGQLREAFF
TRBJ1-1 | TRBV9 | - | few | TGTGCCAGCAGCGTAGAGGTGGATAACACTGAAGCTTTCTTT | CASSVEVDNTEAFF
TRBJ2-2 | TRBV19 | - | - | TGTGCCACCTTCTGGGGGCGGGGGACCGGGGAGCTGTTTTTT | CATFWGRGTGELFF
TRBJ2-3 | TRBV9 | - | many | TGTGCCAGCAGCGCACCCGCCGGGGACGGGGGGCCGGGAGATACGCAGTATTTT | CASSAPAGDGGPGDTQYF
TRBJ1-4 | TRBV4-1 | TRBD1 | medium-sized | TGCGCCAGCAGCCCGACGACAGGGCTCCAACGTGAAAAACTGTTTTTT | CASSPTTGLQREKLFF
TRBJ2-1 | TRBV9 | - | few | TGTGCCAGCAGCGTAGCCCCGGGCATTAACAATGAGCAGTTCTTC | CASSVAPGINNEQFF
TRBJ1-2 | TRBV6-8 | TRBD1 | many | TGTGCCAGCAGCCGGGACAGGGGGCCGATTAACTATGGCTACACCTTC | CASSRDRGPINYGYTF
TRBJ2-5 | TRBV14 | TRBD2 | - | TGTGCCAGCAGCCAAGAACGGGGGGGGCCCGGGCCAGAGACCCAGTACTTC | CASSQERGGPGPETQYF
TRBJ1-4 | TRBV9 | TRBD1 | - | TGTGCCAGCGGATCGACAGGGGGTGACGAAAAACTGTTTTTT | CASGSTGGDEKLFF
TRBJ1-4 | TRBV11-3 | - | many | TGTGCCAGCAGCTTATCAGGGTCCGGATGGGGTGAAAAACTGTTTTTT | CASSLSGSGWGEKLFF
TRBJ2-7 | TRBV29-1 | TRBD1 | - | TGCAGCGTTGCCTCGACAGGGGGAGTCTACGAGCAGTACTTC | CSVASTGGVYEQYF
TRBJ2-2 | TRBV11-3 | - | - | TGTGCCAGCAGCTCGGCTACAGTGGTCACCGGGGAGCTGTTTTTT | CASSSATVVTGELFF
TRBJ2-2 | TRBV25-1 | TRBD1 | - | TGTGCCAGCGCGCCCTCCGGGACAGGGGGGACCGGGGAGCTGTTTTTT | CASAPSGTGGTGELFF
TRBJ1-5 | TRBV6-8 | TRBD1 | few | TGTGCCAGCAGTTTTAACTTGGGGGGACAGGGGAATCAGCCCCAGCATTTT | CASSFNLGGQGNQPQHF
TRBJ2-2 | TRBV6-8 | - | - | TGTGCCAGCAGTTTCCCCCCCTGGACATCTACGAACACCGGGGAGCTGTTTTTT | CASSFPPWTSTNTGELFF
TRBJ2-5 | TRBV15 | - | once | TGTGCCACCAGCAAAATCTCCGTCCGGGAGACCCAGTACTTC | CATSKISVRETQYF
TRBJ1-4 | TRBV19 | TRBD1 | - | TGTGCCAGCGGGGACAGGGCCAGAGTTGCAACTAATGAAAAACTGTTTTTT | CASGDRARVATNEKLFF
TRBJ1-2 | TRBV4-1 | - | - | TGCGCCAGCAGCCAAGATTCAGGAATCTCTAACTATGGCTACACCTTC | CASSQDSGISNYGYTF
TRBJ1-2 | TRBV6-8 | - | few | TGTGCCAGCAGTGTTGATGAGTCGAATGGCTACACCTTC | CASSVDESNGYTF